The clone carrying this T cell receptor beta chain is medium-sized in the sample. Its antigen is unidentified. This entry is derived from a study of spatial heterogeneity in lung cancer. TCRdb redid the calling of the 5' RACE reads with MiXCR, one entry per CDR3 protein. The sample contains 6,100 or so distinct CDR3 sequences, approximately 6.3% of which appear only once. Specified time point: sample taken at primary tumor resection. The study, taken as a whole, reports: Within tumors, counts of expanded alpha and beta TCRs tracked tumor mutation counts.

The sample in question was lung tumor tissue, obtained at surgery. The clonotype comes from a male donor with early-stage non-small cell lung cancer.

The DNA for the CDR3 is TGTGCCAGCAGCCCAGGGGGCTACGAGCAGTACTTC. Translating it yields CASSPGGYEQYF. This chain links TRBV7-6 with TRBJ2-7; 7 nucleotides align to TRBD1. The CDR3 runs 12 residues. The ends lost 5 bases at V and 3 bases at J; junction bases unmatched: 1. Germline values: CDR1 SGHVS, CDR2 FNYEAQ.